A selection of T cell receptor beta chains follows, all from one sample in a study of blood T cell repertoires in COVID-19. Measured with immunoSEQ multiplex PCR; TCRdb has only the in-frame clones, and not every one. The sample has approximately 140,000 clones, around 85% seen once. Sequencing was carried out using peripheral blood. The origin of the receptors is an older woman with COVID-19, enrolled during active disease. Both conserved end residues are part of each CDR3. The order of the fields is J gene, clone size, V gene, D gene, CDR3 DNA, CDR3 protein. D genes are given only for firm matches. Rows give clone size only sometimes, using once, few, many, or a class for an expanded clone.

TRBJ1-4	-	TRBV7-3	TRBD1	TGTGCCAGCAGCTTAGGCGGGACAGCTAATGAAAAACTGTTTTTT	CASSLGGTANEKLFF
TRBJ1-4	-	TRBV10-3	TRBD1	TGTGCCATCAGTGAGTCGGTTCAGGGGGATGAAAAACTGTTTTTT	CAISESVQGDEKLFF
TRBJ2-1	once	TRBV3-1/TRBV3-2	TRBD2	TGTGCCAGCAGCCAAAGAGCGGGGGGATACAATGAGCAGTTCTTC	CASSQRAGGYNEQFF
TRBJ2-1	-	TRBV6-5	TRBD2	TGTGCCAGCAGTTACTCGAGGCTAGCGGGGGAGGATGAGCAGTTCTTC	CASSYSRLAGEDEQFF
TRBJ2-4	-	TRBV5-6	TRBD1	TGTGCCAGCAGCCTACTAACGGACAGGGGGCAGGGGGCCAAAAACATTCAGTACTTC	CASSLLTDRGQGAKNIQYF
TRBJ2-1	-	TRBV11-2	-	TGTGCCAGCAGCTTGAGCGGACCAGGAGGGAATGAGCAGTTCTTC	CASSLSGPGGNEQFF
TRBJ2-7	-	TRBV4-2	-	TGTGCCAGCAGCCAAGAAGTCGCTACGTTCTACGAGCAGTACTTC	CASSQEVATFYEQYF
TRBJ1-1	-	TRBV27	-	TGTGCCAGCCGCAGGTTGAACACTGAAGCTTTCTTT	CASRRLNTEAFF
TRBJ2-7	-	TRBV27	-	TGTGCCAGCAGTTTATGGGGAGACTACGAGCAGTACTTC	CASSLWGDYEQYF
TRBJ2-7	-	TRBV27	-	TGTGCCAGCAGTTTTAGCGGGACAGAGGGCCAGCAGTACTTC	CASSFSGTEGQQYF
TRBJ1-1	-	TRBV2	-	TGTGCCACCCCCAGCAGGATATTAAAGGACACTGAAGCTTTCTTT	CATPSRILKDTEAFF
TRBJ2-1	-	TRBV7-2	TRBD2	TGTGCCAGCAGCTTCACCCGTAGCGGGGGGGCCCCTGAGCAGTTCTTC	CASSFTRSGGAPEQFF
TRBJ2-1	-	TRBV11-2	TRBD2	TGTGCCAGCAGCTTAGATGTAGCGGGATGGTACAATGAGCAGTTCTTC	CASSLDVAGWYNEQFF
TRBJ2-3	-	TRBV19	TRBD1	TGTGCCAGTAGTTCACAGGGGGCGCAGGGAGATACGCAGTATTTT	CASSSQGAQGDTQYF
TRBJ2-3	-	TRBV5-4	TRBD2	TGTGCCAGCGCCCAGGAACCGACTAGCGGGGTCACAGATACGCAGTATTTT	CASAQEPTSGVTDTQYF
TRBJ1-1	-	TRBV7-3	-	TGTGCCAGCAGCTTAAACTCGGCAGGGGCAGGGACTGAAGCTTTCTTT	CASSLNSAGAGTEAFF
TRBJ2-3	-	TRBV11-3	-	TGTGCCAGCAGCTTAGGCCCTTCGACTAGCACAGATACGCAGTATTTT	CASSLGPSTSTDTQYF
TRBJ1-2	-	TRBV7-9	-	TGTGCCAGCTTTAGGGAGGTGGGCTACACCTTC	CASFREVGYTF
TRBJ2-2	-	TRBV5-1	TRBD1	TGCGCCAGCAGCACAAGGACAGGGGAGGCCGGGGAGCTGTTTTTT	CASSTRTGEAGELFF
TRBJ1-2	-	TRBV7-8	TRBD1	TGTGCCAGCAGCTCTATAACAGGGGCCCCTAACTATGGCTACACCTTC	CASSSITGAPNYGYTF
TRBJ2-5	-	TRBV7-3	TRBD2	TGTGCCAGCAGCTTAAACGCGGGGGAAGAGACCCAGTACTTC	CASSLNAGEETQYF
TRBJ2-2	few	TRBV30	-	TGTGCCTGGAGTCTCACAGGGCCCGGGGAGCTGTTTTTT	CAWSLTGPGELFF
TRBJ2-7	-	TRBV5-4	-	TGTGCCAGCAGCTTGGTAGACAGACTTTACGAGCAGTACTTC	CASSLVDRLYEQYF
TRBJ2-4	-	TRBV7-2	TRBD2	TGTGCCAGCAGCTTAAGTGGGACTAGCGGGGGGGGTCAGAACATTCAGTACTTC	CASSLSGTSGGGQNIQYF
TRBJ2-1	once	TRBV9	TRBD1	TGTGCCAGCAGCGTAGTGGGGACAGGGTGGAACAATGAGCAGTTCTTC	CASSVVGTGWNNEQFF
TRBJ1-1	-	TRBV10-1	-	TGCGCCAGCAGTGATAGGGAGCGGCAGGCCTTGAACACTGAAGCTTTCTTT	CASSDRERQALNTEAFF